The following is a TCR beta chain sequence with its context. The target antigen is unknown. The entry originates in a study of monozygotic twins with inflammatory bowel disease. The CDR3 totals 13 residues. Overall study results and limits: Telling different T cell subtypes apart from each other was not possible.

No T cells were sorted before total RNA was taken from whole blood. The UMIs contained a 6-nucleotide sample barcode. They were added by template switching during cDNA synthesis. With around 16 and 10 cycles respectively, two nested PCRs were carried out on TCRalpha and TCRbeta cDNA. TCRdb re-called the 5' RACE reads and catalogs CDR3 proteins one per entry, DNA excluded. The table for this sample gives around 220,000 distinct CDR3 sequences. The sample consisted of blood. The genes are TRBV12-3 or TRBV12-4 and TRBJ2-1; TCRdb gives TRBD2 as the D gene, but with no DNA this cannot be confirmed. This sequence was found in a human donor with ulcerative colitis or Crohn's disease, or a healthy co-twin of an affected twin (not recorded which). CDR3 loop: CASRTGQVGEQFF.